A single sample gave rise to the 29 T cell receptor beta chains below, sequenced in a study of read filtering for tumor transcriptome and immune sequencing. Molecular barcoded adaptors covering alpha/delta and beta/gamma chains were used on 400 to 450 ng RNA. In TCRdb, the reads were re-called with MiXCR into one record per CDR3 protein. Of 30,000 to 35,000 distinct CDR3 sequences listed, approximately 17% are singletons. The material sequenced was a population of CD138-negative cells sorted from bone marrow. The receptors derive from a donor at least 40 years old with multiple myeloma.

This clonotype was seen more than once but under ten times. Given a much more abundant clone one base away, this may be a read error. The CDR3 end shows no conserved phenylalanine or tryptophan, and so a read error is likely. The J gene is TRBJ2-1, the V gene TRBV6-1, with D perhaps being TRBD1 or TRBD2 (6 bases each). Germline V gene data show CDR1 as MNHNS and CDR2 as SASEGT. The CDR3 runs 14 residues. V was cut by 8 bases and J by 3 bases, with 14 bases left in between. The CDR3 reads CASRVRGDYNEQFL. CDR3 DNA: TGTGCCAGCCGAGTGAGGGGGGACTACAATGAGCAGTTCCTC.

This clonotype was seen ten or more times. The rearrangement joins TRBV4-1 to TRBJ2-1; TRBD2 might be the D (5 bases). The CDR3 has 16 amino acids. Trimming cost V 0 bases and J 3 bases, with 12 bases left between them. The V gene's germline CDR1 is MGHRA and CDR2 YSYEKL. The DNA of the CDR3 is TGCGCCAGCAGCCAAGACGTGGGAGTCGACTACAATGAGCAGTTCTTC. Translated: CASSQDVGVDYNEQFF.

Worth noting for this clonotype: Compared with germline, one end of the junction differs, possibly owing to a read error. This chain connects TRBV29-1 to TRBJ1-4; no reliable D call. Germline CDR1 is SQVTM and CDR2 is ANQGSEA. The CDR3 covers 14 residues. The CDR3, as DNA: TGCGGCGTTGGCTCCAGAGGAACTAATGAAAAACTGTTTTTT. Its protein is CGVGSRGTNEKLFF.

This clonotype showed up many times. The genes are TRBV28 and TRBJ2-4; a possible D gene is TRBD1 (6 bases). Between the trimmed V and J ends, which lost 3 bases and 1 base, there was a span of 10 bases. Germline V gene lookup returns CDR1 MDHEN and CDR2 SYDVKM. This CDR3 is built from 15 residues. The CDR3 sequence is CASSFAGAAKNIQYF. CDR3 in DNA: TGTGCCAGCAGTTTCGCAGGGGCTGCCAAAAACATTCAGTACTTC.

With regard to this clonotype: This may be a read error, as it is one base from a much larger clone. V is TRBV6-2 or TRBV6-3 and J is TRBJ2-6; D is perhaps TRBD2 (6 bases). The CDR3 extends over 15 amino acids. Germline assignment: CDR1 MNHEY and CDR2 SVGEGT. Written as DNA, the CDR3 is TGTGCCAGCAGTGAAGAAGCAGGCGGGGCCGACGTCCTGACTTTC. It encodes CASSEEAGGADVLTF.

This clonotype was seen repeatedly, ten times or more. The V call is TRBV20-1, the J call TRBJ1-4; D gene ambiguous. Germline CDR1 is DFQATT and CDR2 is SNEGSKA (reference sequence). Between the trimmed V and J ends, which lost 5 bases and 6 bases, there was a span of 7 bases. This CDR3 contains 11 residues. CDR3 amino acids: CSASEYEKLFF. The DNA for the CDR3 is TGCAGTGCTTCCGAGTATGAAAAACTGTTTTTT.

The rearrangement uses TRBV6-5 and TRBJ1-2, with 7 bases identical to TRBD1. This CDR3 spans 13 amino acids. Germline assignment: CDR1 MNHEY and CDR2 SVGAGI. J lost 4 bases, V lost 6 bases, and 5 bases had no gene match. CDR3 DNA sequence: TGTGCCAGCAGCATCGACAGGGCCTATGGCTACACCTTC. Translating gives CASSIDRAYGYTF.

This clonotype was counted at least ten times. The V and J genes are TRBV19 and TRBJ2-5; D may be TRBD2 (5 bases). Germline V gene sequence: CDR1 LNHDA, CDR2 SQIVND (reference sequence). This CDR3 is built from 12 residues. V was cut by 9 bases and J by 5 bases, with 13 bases left in between. The CDR3 nucleotides read TGTGCCAGCCGGGATCGGAGGGAGACCCAGTACTTC. Translated, it gives CASRDRRETQYF.

This clonotype was seen many times. The chain employs TRBV29-1 and TRBJ2-5; the D call may be TRBD1 or TRBD2 (5 bases each). The V end was cut by 7 bases, the J end by 0 bases, with 9 bases between. This CDR3 has 12 amino acids. Germline CDR1 and CDR2: SQVTM and ANQGSEA. The CDR3 loop reads CSGDGYQETQYF. The CDR3 bases are TGCAGCGGGGACGGGTACCAAGAGACCCAGTACTTC.

Note on this clonotype: This clone may be a read error of a much larger clone one base away. The chain is built from TRBV29-1 and TRBJ2-3; perhaps TRBD2 as D (5 bases). Germline V gene sequence: CDR1 SQVTM, CDR2 ANQGSEA. The CDR3 runs to 13 residues. V dropped 7 bases and J dropped 2 bases, with 13 bases sitting between them. CDR3 DNA: TGCAGCGACGCTTCGGGAACCACAGATACGCAGTATTTT. Its protein product is CSDASGTTDTQYF.

In its sample, this clonotype was seen many times. The rearrangement links TRBV5-1 to TRBJ2-3; D perhaps matches TRBD2 (6 bases). This CDR3 region has 15 residues. Trimming pared 2 bases from V and 4 bases from J, leaving 14 bases between. The germline gives CDR1 SGHRS, CDR2 YFSETQ. The CDR3 nucleotides read TGCGCCAGCAGCTTTGGAGGGAGCGGGCCAGATACGCAGTATTTT. It encodes CASSFGGSGPDTQYF.

This clonotype was detected ten times or more. J is TRBJ2-2 and V is TRBV29-1; perhaps TRBD2 as D (6 bases). The CDR3 contains 13 residues. The germline gives CDR1 SQVTM, CDR2 ANQGSEA. Trimming removed 6 bases at V and 6 bases at J, with 14 bases between. CDR3 loop: CSVRGSGAGELFF. The DNA for the CDR3 is TGCAGCGTCCGGGGGTCTGGGGCCGGGGAGCTGTTTTTT.

This clonotype was observed at least ten times. The chain links TRBV11-2 to TRBJ2-7; D might be TRBD2 (7 bases). The germline CDR1 and CDR2 sequences are SGHAT and FQNNGV. The CDR3 extends over 15 amino acids. V dropped 3 bases and J dropped 6 bases, with 18 bases sitting between them. The chain's CDR3 is CASSLGGPPGLEQYF. The DNA for the CDR3 is TGTGCCAGCAGCTTGGGGGGGCCCCCGGGGCTCGAGCAGTACTTC.

This clonotype was picked up many times. The genes are TRBV2 and TRBJ2-6, with TRBD1 identical over 12 bases. The V and J ends lost 6 bases and 5 bases, in that order; junction bases with no gene match: 11. The CDR3 sequence is 18 residues long. Germline lookup yields CDR1 SNHLY and CDR2 FYNNEI. The CDR3: CASSDEGQGAHRANVLTF. The CDR3 DNA reads TGTGCCAGCAGCGACGAGGGACAGGGGGCGCATCGGGCCAACGTCCTGACTTTC.

Ten or more counts support this clonotype. As DNA, the CDR3 is TGTGCCAGCAGCTTAGATTCCAGATCACCCCTCCACTTT. This encodes CASSLDSRSPLHF. The V call is TRBV11-2, the J call TRBJ1-6; no reliable D call. CDR1 and CDR2 from the germline V gene are SGHAT and FQNNGV. There are 13 residues in the CDR3. V lost 0 bases and J lost 10, with 7 bases in between.

This clonotype was picked up many times. The chain couples TRBV10-1 to TRBJ2-5; D is ambiguous. Trimming stripped 3 bases from V and 5 bases from J, with 7 bases between. The CDR3 contains 12 residues. Germline CDR1 WNHNN, CDR2 SYGVQD (reference sequence). The CDR3, as DNA: TGCGCCAGCAGTGAAAATTTGGAGACCCAGTACTTC. Translating gives CASSENLETQYF.

Many counts were recorded for this clonotype. The chain uses TRBV6-5 and TRBJ2-7; D is possibly TRBD2 (5 bases). Germline V gene sequence: CDR1 MNHEY, CDR2 SVGAGI. This CDR3 comprises 16 residues. The germline V and J ends were trimmed by 3 bases and 0 bases, with 15 bases remaining between them. CDR3 DNA sequence: TGTGCCAGCAGTTATGCCGTAGGGAGAAGCTCCTACGAGCAGTACTTC. Its protein is CASSYAVGRSSYEQYF.

Many counts were recorded for this clonotype. The chain is built from TRBV10-2 and TRBJ2-2; D is unresolved. The CDR3 spans 15 residues. The germline CDR1 and CDR2 sequences are WSHSY and SAAADI. The V and J ends lost 5 bases and 0 bases respectively, with 10 bases between them. CDR3 protein: CASSKRGPNTGELFF. Written as DNA, the CDR3 is TGCGCCAGCAGTAAGCGAGGCCCGAACACCGGGGAGCTGTTTTTT.

This clonotype was seen more than once but under ten times. This may be a read error, as it is one base from a much larger clone. The rearrangement uses TRBV2 and TRBJ1-1; TRBD1 might be the D (5 bases). This CDR3 contains 14 residues. CDR1 is SNHLY and CDR2 is FYNNEI in the germline V gene. V shed 7 bases and J shed 4 bases, with 16 bases lying between them. The CDR3 DNA is TGTGCCAGCATTACTCGACTCCAGGGCACTGAAGCTTTCTTT. Its protein product is CASITRLQGTEAFF.

This clonotype was seen ten or more times. This chain links TRBV29-1 with TRBJ2-1; D is ambiguous. This CDR3 region has 12 residues. The V end was cut by 4 bases, the J end by 9 bases, with 13 bases between. CDR1 is SQVTM, CDR2 ANQGSEA, per germline. The CDR3 protein is CSVGRQVGEQFF. The DNA for the CDR3 is TGCAGCGTTGGTAGGCAGGTGGGTGAGCAGTTCTTC.

This clonotype has a count of ten or more. The chain couples TRBV6-1 to TRBJ1-2; D may be TRBD1 (5 bases). Germline CDR1 is MNHNS and CDR2 is SASEGT. The CDR3 has 12 residues. Trimming stripped 2 bases from V and 9 bases from J, with 10 bases between. The DNA for the CDR3 is TGTGCCAGCAGTGAAAGGGGCCCGAGCTACACCTTC. Translation: CASSERGPSYTF.

This chain connects TRBV29-1 to TRBJ2-7; D call uncertain. The CDR3 is 11 amino acids. Germline lookup yields CDR1 SQVTM and CDR2 ANQGSEA. V gave up 3 bases and J gave up 5 bases, with 8 bases separating them. The DNA for the CDR3 is TGCAGCGTTGACTCCGGCCACGAGCAGTACTTC. This translates into CSVDSGHEQYF.

On this clonotype itself: A much larger clone lies one base from this, so it may be a read error. V is TRBV29-1 and J is TRBJ2-7; possibly TRBD1 or TRBD2 for D (6 bases each). Germline V gene lookup returns CDR1 SQVTM and CDR2 ANQGSEA. The CDR3 has 11 residues. The ends were cut back, 6 bases at V and 4 bases at J, with 10 bases in the middle. The CDR3 region has the DNA TGCAGCGTCGAGGGGGGTTACGAGCAGTACTTC. Its translation: CSVEGGYEQYF.

This clonotype showed up many times. V is TRBV5-5 and J is TRBJ2-1; weak D call: TRBD2 (5 bases). There are 12 residues in the CDR3. The V gene's germline CDR1 is SGHKS and CDR2 YYEKEE (reference sequence). The V end was cut by 2 bases, the J end by 6 bases, with 6 bases between. CDR3 region: CASSLLGNEQFF. Written as DNA, the CDR3 is TGTGCCAGCAGCTTACTAGGCAATGAGCAGTTCTTC.

This clonotype was recorded many times. The J gene is TRBJ2-2, the V gene TRBV24-1; D might be TRBD1 (5 bases). Trimming left V 0 bases short and J 5 bases short, with 12 bases between. CDR3 length: 16 residues. CDR1 is KGHDR and CDR2 is SFDVKD in the germline V gene. The CDR3 region has the DNA TGTGCCACCAGTGATTTGGGATCGGCAGGGACCGGGGAGCTGTTTTTT. Its protein is CATSDLGSAGTGELFF.

This clonotype was seen at least ten times. The rearrangement joins TRBV12-3 or TRBV12-4 to TRBJ2-7, with a possible D match to TRBD1 (5 bases). The length of the CDR3 is 12 residues. V was clipped by 5 bases and J by 4 bases, with 9 bases between them. Here the CDR3 reads CASSPRGYEQYF. The CDR3 DNA follows: TGTGCCAGCAGTCCTAGGGGTTACGAGCAGTACTTC.

This clonotype occurred many times. The rearrangement uses TRBV7-3 and TRBJ2-3, with TRBD2 identical over 11 bases. Germline V CDR1 and CDR2: SGHTA, FQGTGA. The CDR3 length is 17 residues. Trimming at V came to 5 bases and at J to 1 base, leaving 8 bases not matched to a gene. The CDR3 spells CASSTKPGLAGTDTQYF. The CDR3 nucleotides are TGTGCCAGCAGCACCAAACCGGGACTAGCGGGCACAGATACGCAGTATTTT.

Many counts were recorded for this clonotype. V and J are TRBV14 and TRBJ2-2, with TRBD1 matching 9 bases. The germline CDR1 and CDR2 sequences are SGHDN and FVKESK. V lost 4 bases and J lost 4; bases outside the gene matches: 7. The CDR3 sequence is 16 residues long. The CDR3 reads CASSRRDRVSTGELFF. As DNA, the CDR3 is TGTGCCAGCAGCCGCCGGGACAGGGTTTCCACCGGGGAGCTGTTTTTT.

This clonotype was recorded many times. The chain carries TRBV6-5 and TRBJ1-1, with D unresolved. V lost 6 bases and J 1 base, leaving 9 bases between the germline ends. Germline assignment: CDR1 MNHEY and CDR2 SVGAGI. There are 13 residues in the CDR3. CDR3 sequence reads: CASRPAQNTEAFF. CDR3 nucleotide sequence: TGTGCCAGCAGACCAGCACAGAACACTGAAGCTTTCTTT.